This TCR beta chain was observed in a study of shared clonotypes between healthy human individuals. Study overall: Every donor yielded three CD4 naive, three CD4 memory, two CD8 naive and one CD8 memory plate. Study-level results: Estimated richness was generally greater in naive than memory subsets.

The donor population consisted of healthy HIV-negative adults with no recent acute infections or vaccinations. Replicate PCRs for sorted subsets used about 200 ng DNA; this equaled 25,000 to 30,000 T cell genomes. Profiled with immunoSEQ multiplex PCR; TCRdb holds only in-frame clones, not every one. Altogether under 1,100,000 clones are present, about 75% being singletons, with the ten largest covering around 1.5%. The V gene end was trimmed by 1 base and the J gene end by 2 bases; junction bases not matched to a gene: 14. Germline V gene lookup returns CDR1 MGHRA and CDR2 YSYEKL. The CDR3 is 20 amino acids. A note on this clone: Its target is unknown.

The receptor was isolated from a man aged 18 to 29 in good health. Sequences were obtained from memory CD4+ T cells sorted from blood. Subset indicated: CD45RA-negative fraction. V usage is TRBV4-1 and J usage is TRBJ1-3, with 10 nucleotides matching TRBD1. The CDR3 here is CASSQGWGTGVETTGNTIYF. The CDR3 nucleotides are TGCGCCAGCAGCCAAGGGTGGGGGACAGGGGTCGAGACTACTGGAAACACCATATATTTT.